These 25 T cell receptor beta chains were all obtained from the same sample, sequenced in a study of blood T cell repertoires in COVID-19. Clones were read by immunoSEQ multiplex PCR, and TCRdb kept only the in-frame ones, dropping some. The sample holds approximately 47,000 clones, about 84% seen once. Sequenced material: peripheral blood. The receptors derive from a woman in her sixties with acute or convalescent COVID-19.

This clone appeared a few times. This sequence joins TRBV24-1 and TRBJ2-7; D call uncertain. With 3 bases removed from V and 6 bases from J, the gap between germline ends came to 8 bases. The V gene's germline CDR1 is KGHDR and CDR2 SFDVKD. This CDR3 is 12 amino acids long. The chain's CDR3 is CATSDRPGEQYF. CDR3 sequence (DNA): TGTGCCACCAGTGATCGTCCGGGCGAGCAGTACTTC.

This rearrangement joins TRBV5-1 to TRBJ2-2; TRBD1 agrees at 8 bases. Germline loops: CDR1 SGHRS, CDR2 YFSETQ. The CDR3 loop spans 16 amino acids. After removal of 3 bases from V and 1 base from J, the junction contained 5 bases not matched to a gene. In DNA, the CDR3 is TGCGCCAGCAGCTCTAACGGACAGGGGAACACCGGGGAGCTGTTTTTT. Amino acids: CASSSNGQGNTGELFF.

J is TRBJ1-4 and V is TRBV7-8; possibly TRBD1 for D (5 bases). The ends were cut back, 1 base at V and 8 bases at J, with 17 bases in the middle. In germline, CDR1 is SGHVS, CDR2 FQNEAQ. The CDR3 length is 16 residues. CDR3 amino acids: CASSLEGETAGEKLFF. CDR3 DNA: TGTGCCAGCAGCTTAGAGGGTGAGACAGCGGGCGAAAAACTGTTTTTT.

The V and J genes are TRBV7-2 and TRBJ2-3, with no clear D. Germline V gene lookup returns CDR1 SGHTA and CDR2 FQGNSA. The CDR3 totals 12 residues. The germline V and J ends were trimmed by 8 bases and 1 base, with 7 bases remaining between them. The CDR3: CASGPGTDTQYF. As DNA, the CDR3 is TGTGCCAGCGGGCCGGGCACAGATACGCAGTATTTT.

A remark on this clone: Germline is not matched at one junction end, which may reflect a read error. This chain uses TRBV2 with TRBJ1-2; weak D call: TRBD1 (6 bases). CDR3 length equals 13 residues. In germline, CDR1 is SNHLY, CDR2 FYNNEI. As DNA, the CDR3 is TGTGCCAGCGGTGATGACAGGCGAAATGGCTACACCTTC. Its translation is CASGDDRRNGYTF.

The chain links TRBV30 to TRBJ1-2; 8 bases match TRBD1. This CDR3 comprises 14 residues. Germline values: CDR1 GTSNPN, CDR2 SVGIG (reference sequence). The V gene end was trimmed by 1 base and the J gene end by 3 bases; junction bases not matched to a gene: 4. The CDR3 DNA is TGTGCCTGGAGTGGACAGGGGATATACTATGGCTACACCTTC. It translates to CAWSGQGIYYGYTF.

This chain connects TRBV7-9 to TRBJ1-2, with D tentatively TRBD1 (6 bases). Germline V CDR1 and CDR2: SEHNR, FQNEAQ (reference sequence). The CDR3 has 15 residues. V was clipped by 1 base and J by 2 bases, with 11 bases between them. CDR3 DNA sequence: TGTGCCAGCAGCTTAGATTACGGACAGAACTATGGCTACACCTTC. Translated: CASSLDYGQNYGYTF.

V is TRBV4-1 and J is TRBJ1-3; D is unclear. The V end was cut by 1 base, the J end by 3 bases, with 7 bases between. Germline V lookup: CDR1 MGHRA, CDR2 YSYEKL. The CDR3 is 14 amino acids. Here the CDR3 DNA reads TGCGCCAGCAGCCAAGGGTCGGTTGGAAACACCATATATTTT. It specifies CASSQGSVGNTIYF.

This clone has just a few counts. The chain recombines TRBV11-3 with TRBJ1-6; D is uncertain. V lost 5 bases and J lost 6, with 8 bases in between. Germline-derived CDR1 and CDR2 are SGHNT and YENEEA. The CDR3 spans 13 residues. This CDR3 reads CASSAVSNSPLHF. CDR3 DNA: TGTGCCAGCAGCGCAGTCTCTAATTCACCCCTCCACTTT.

V is TRBV7-2 and J is TRBJ2-7; D is unresolved. V was pared by 2 bases and J by 3 bases, with 5 bases between. Germline V gene data show CDR1 as SGHTA and CDR2 as FQGNSA. The CDR3 totals 12 residues. The CDR3 DNA reads as TGTGCCAGCAGCTTACTTTACTACGAGCAGTACTTC. This codes for CASSLLYYEQYF.

V gene TRBV11-2 combines with J gene TRBJ1-2, with TRBD1 matching over 8 bases. V shed 1 base and J 4 bases; nucleotides not matched to a gene: 2. This CDR3 spans 14 amino acids. CDR1 and CDR2 from the germline V gene are SGHAT and FQNNGV. CDR3 DNA: TGTGCCAGCAGCTTAGGACAGGGGTTCTATGGCTACACCTTC. This encodes CASSLGQGFYGYTF.

This chain connects TRBV5-1 to TRBJ2-1, with D perhaps matching TRBD1 (6 bases). Germline CDR1 SGHRS, CDR2 YFSETQ. The germline V and J ends were trimmed by 1 base and 6 bases, with 11 bases remaining between them. The CDR3 has 14 residues. In DNA, the CDR3 is TGCGCCAGCAGCTTGTCAGGGGCGGGCAATGAGCAGTTCTTC. It specifies CASSLSGAGNEQFF.

The V and J genes are TRBV20-1 and TRBJ1-2; TRBD1 is a possible D gene (5 bases). The V end lost 8 bases, the J end lost 1 base, and 8 bases lay between the germline ends. The CDR3 is 11 amino acids. Germline assignment: CDR1 DFQATT and CDR2 SNEGSKA (reference sequence). As DNA, the CDR3 is TGCAGTCAACAGGTTAACTATGGCTACACCTTC. Its translation is CSQQVNYGYTF.

This clone was detected only a few times. The chain joins TRBV12-3 or TRBV12-4 to TRBJ2-5; maybe TRBD1 (6 bases). The CDR3 is 13 residues long. Trimming removed 3 bases from V and 5 bases from J, with 10 bases in between. The CDR3 region has the DNA TGTGCCAGCAGTTTGTACAGGGCCGAGACCCAGTACTTC. Amino acids: CASSLYRAETQYF.

The chain recombines TRBV30 with TRBJ2-7, with D tentatively TRBD1 (6 bases). This CDR3 comprises 13 residues. The V end was cut by 5 bases, the J end by 0 bases, with 11 bases between. In germline, CDR1 is GTSNPN, CDR2 SVGIG (reference sequence). The CDR3 here is CAWRQASSYEQYF. The CDR3 coding sequence is TGTGCCTGGCGACAGGCTAGCTCCTACGAGCAGTACTTC.

About this clone itself: Other DNA sequences in this specimen translate into the identical CDR3. The rearrangement uses TRBV24-1 and TRBJ2-1, with 7 bases identical to TRBD2. CDR1 is KGHDR, CDR2 SFDVKD, per germline. This CDR3 contains 14 residues. With 3 bases clipped from V and 2 bases from J, the junction kept 0 bases outside the gene matches. The CDR3: CATSDGTTYNEQFF. The CDR3 DNA follows: TGTGCCACCAGTGATGGGACTACCTACAATGAGCAGTTCTTC.

This clone was seen a handful of times. V and J are TRBV11-1 and TRBJ1-1, with 8 bases aligning to TRBD1. This CDR3 has 15 amino acids. Germline CDR1 and CDR2: SGHAT and FQDESV (reference sequence). With V trimmed by 5 bases and J by 7 bases, 12 bases remained unmatched. The CDR3 nucleotides are TGTGCCAGCAGCCTATTCGGCGGACAGGGAGATGAAGCTTTCTTT. It encodes CASSLFGGQGDEAFF.

The gene calls are TRBV4-1 and TRBJ2-7; D perhaps matches TRBD1 (5 bases). The CDR3 has 12 amino acids. V shed 1 base and J shed 6 bases, with 7 bases lying between them. Germline CDR1 and CDR2: MGHRA and YSYEKL. CDR3 nucleotides: TGCGCCAGCAGCCAAGGTACAGGCGAGCAGTACTTC. It yields the protein CASSQGTGEQYF.

This clone was seen once. J is TRBJ1-2 and V is TRBV10-3; 9 positions match TRBD1. The CDR3 is made up of 15 amino acids. V dropped 10 bases and J dropped 4; count of bases not matched to a gene: 13. Germline CDR1 and CDR2: ENHRY and SYGVKD. This CDR3 is CANSPGQGYPYGYTF. In DNA, the CDR3 is TGTGCCAACTCGCCGGGACAGGGATACCCCTATGGCTACACCTTC.

The chain carries TRBV6-1 and TRBJ1-4, with TRBD1 identical over 8 bases. Looked up from germline, CDR1 is MNHNS and CDR2 is SASEGT. The length of the CDR3 is 15 residues. V lost 2 bases to trimming and J lost 8 bases; unmatched junction nucleotides: 7. CDR3 nucleotide sequence: TGTGCCAGCAGTGAAAGCCAGGGGGCTGGAGAAAAACTGTTTTTT. Encoded protein: CASSESQGAGEKLFF.

This clone was seen only once. The CDR3 coding sequence is TGTGCCTGGACCAAAACCTCAGCTAACTATGGCTACACCTTC. Its protein is CAWTKTSANYGYTF. J is TRBJ1-2 and V is TRBV30; D not resolved. Trimming removed 4 bases from V and 0 bases from J, with 12 bases in between. The CDR3 spans 14 residues. Germline values: CDR1 GTSNPN, CDR2 SVGIG (reference sequence).

In its sample, this clone was seen a few times. The chain is built from TRBV5-1 and TRBJ1-4; 8 bases agree with TRBD1. The CDR3 loop spans 16 amino acids. V lost 0 bases to trimming and J lost 2 bases; unmatched junction nucleotides: 3. The germline V gene has CDR1 SGHRS and CDR2 YFSETQ. This CDR3 is CASSLGTGNTNEKLFF. CDR3 bases: TGCGCCAGCAGCTTGGGGACAGGGAACACTAATGAAAAACTGTTTTTT.

This chain connects TRBV7-3 to TRBJ1-5; D possibly corresponds to TRBD1 (5 bases). V lost 5 bases to trimming and J lost 6 bases, with 17 bases between them. This CDR3 has 15 residues. Germline loops: CDR1 SGHTA, CDR2 FQGTGA. The CDR3 coding sequence is TGTGCCAGCAGCCCCCGGACTAAGGGGTCTCAGCCCCAGCATTTT. Translation gives CASSPRTKGSQPQHF.

The chain joins TRBV2 to TRBJ2-5; TRBD2 matches at 7 bases. The CDR3 is 14 amino acids. After removal of 6 bases from V and 5 bases from J, the junction contained 9 bases not matched to a gene. Germline CDR1 is SNHLY and CDR2 is FYNNEI. The CDR3 loop is CASSVGGNLETQYF. The CDR3 DNA reads TGTGCCAGCAGCGTCGGGGGGAACTTGGAGACCCAGTACTTC.

The count of this clone is one. The J gene is TRBJ1-2, the V gene TRBV28; no reliable D call. CDR1 and CDR2 (germline): MDHEN, SYDVKM. Deletions cut 5 bases from V and 1 base from J, with 5 bases between. The CDR3 contains 12 residues. The CDR3 DNA is TGTGCCAGCAGTCGACTTAACTATGGCTACACCTTC. This encodes CASSRLNYGYTF.